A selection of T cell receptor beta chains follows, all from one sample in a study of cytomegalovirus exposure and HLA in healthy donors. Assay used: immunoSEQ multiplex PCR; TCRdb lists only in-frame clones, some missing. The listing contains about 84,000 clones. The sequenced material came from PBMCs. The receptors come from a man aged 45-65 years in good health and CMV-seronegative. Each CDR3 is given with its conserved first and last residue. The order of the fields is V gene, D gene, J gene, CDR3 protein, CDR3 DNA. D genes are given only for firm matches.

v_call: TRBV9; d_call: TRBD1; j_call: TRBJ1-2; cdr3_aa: CASSRQGRTYGYTF; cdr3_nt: TGTGCCAGCAGTAGACAGGGGCGAACCTATGGCTACACCTTC
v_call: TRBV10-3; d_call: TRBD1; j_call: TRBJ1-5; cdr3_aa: CAISPDREQPQHF; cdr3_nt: TGTGCCATCAGTCCGGACAGGGAGCAGCCCCAGCATTTT
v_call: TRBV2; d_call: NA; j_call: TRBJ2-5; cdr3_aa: CASTRRGGVETQYF; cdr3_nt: TGTGCCAGCACCAGAAGGGGGGGCGTAGAGACCCAGTACTTC
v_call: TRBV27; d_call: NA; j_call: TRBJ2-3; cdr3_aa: CASNLGEPRTDTQYF; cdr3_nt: TGTGCCAGCAACCTGGGCGAACCCCGCACAGATACGCAGTATTTT
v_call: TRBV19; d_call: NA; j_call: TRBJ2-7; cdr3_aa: CASSIPNNRGYEQYF; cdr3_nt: TGTGCCAGTAGTATCCCAAATAACCGGGGGTACGAGCAGTACTTC
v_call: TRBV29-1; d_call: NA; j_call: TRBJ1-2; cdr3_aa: CSVEDWGGLGGYTF; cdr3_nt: TGCAGCGTTGAAGATTGGGGGGGCCTGGGCGGCTACACCTTC
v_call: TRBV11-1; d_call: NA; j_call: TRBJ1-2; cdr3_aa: CASSRRGLAYGYTF; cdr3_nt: TGTGCCAGCAGCCGCAGGGGATTAGCCTATGGCTACACCTTC
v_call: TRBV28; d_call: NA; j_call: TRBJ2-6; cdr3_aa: CASSPDSSGANVLTF; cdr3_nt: TGTGCCAGCAGTCCCGATAGCTCTGGGGCCAACGTCCTGACTTTC
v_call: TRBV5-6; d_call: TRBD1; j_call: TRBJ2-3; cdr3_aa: CASSLGQGADTQYF; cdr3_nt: TGTGCCAGCAGCTTGGGACAGGGGGCAGATACGCAGTATTTT
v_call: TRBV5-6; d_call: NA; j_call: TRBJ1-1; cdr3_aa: CASSLGANTEAFF; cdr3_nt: TGTGCCAGCAGCTTGGGGGCGAACACTGAAGCTTTCTTT
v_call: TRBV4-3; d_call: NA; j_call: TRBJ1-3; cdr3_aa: CASSQERGSGGNTIYF; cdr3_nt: TGCGCCAGCAGCCAAGAAAGAGGGTCTGGTGGAAACACCATATATTTT
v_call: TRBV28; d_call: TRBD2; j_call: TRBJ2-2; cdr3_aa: CASSLWRLAGGPGELFF; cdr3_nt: TGTGCCAGCAGTTTATGGAGACTAGCGGGGGGGCCCGGGGAGCTGTTTTTT
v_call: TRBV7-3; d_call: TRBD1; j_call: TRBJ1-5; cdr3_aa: CASRMDGQAHQPQHF; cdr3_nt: TGTGCCAGCAGGATGGATGGACAGGCTCATCAGCCCCAGCATTTT
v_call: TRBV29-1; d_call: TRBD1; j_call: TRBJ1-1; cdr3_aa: CSVVRGDRIWITEAFF; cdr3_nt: TGCAGCGTTGTACGCGGGGACAGAATCTGGATCACTGAAGCTTTCTTT
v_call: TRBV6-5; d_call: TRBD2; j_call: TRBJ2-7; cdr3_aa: CASSYLSGGSYEQYF; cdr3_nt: TGTGCCAGCAGTTACTTATCGGGGGGCTCCTACGAGCAGTACTTC
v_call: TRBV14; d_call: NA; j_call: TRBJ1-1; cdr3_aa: CASSQGTANTEAFF; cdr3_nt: TGTGCCAGCAGCCAAGGGACAGCCAACACTGAAGCTTTCTTT
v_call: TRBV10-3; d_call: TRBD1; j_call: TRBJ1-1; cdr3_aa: CAISDAGTATTEAFF; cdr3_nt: TGTGCCATCAGTGACGCCGGGACAGCGACCACTGAAGCTTTCTTT
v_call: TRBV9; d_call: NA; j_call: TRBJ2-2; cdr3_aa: CASSAGGGELFF; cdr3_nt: TGTGCCAGCAGCGCCGGGGGCGGGGAGCTGTTTTTT
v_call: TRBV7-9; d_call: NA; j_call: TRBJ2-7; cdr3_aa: CASSSQGYEQYF; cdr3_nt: TGTGCCAGCAGCTCACAGGGCTACGAGCAGTACTTC
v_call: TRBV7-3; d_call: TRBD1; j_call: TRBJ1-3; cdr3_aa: CASSFSGQGAGNTIYF; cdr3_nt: TGTGCCAGCAGCTTTAGTGGACAGGGGGCTGGAAACACCATATATTTT
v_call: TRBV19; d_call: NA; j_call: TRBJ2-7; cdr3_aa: CASSLQRAYEQYF; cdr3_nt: TGTGCCAGTAGTCTCCAGCGGGCCTACGAGCAGTACTTC
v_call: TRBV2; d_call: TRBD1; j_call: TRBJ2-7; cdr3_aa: CASSDMGQGAYEQYF; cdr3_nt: TGTGCCAGCAGTGATATGGGACAGGGGGCTTACGAGCAGTACTTC
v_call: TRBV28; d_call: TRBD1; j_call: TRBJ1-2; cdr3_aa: CASSLGTGGAYGYTF; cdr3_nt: TGTGCCAGCAGTTTAGGGACAGGGGGCGCCTATGGCTACACCTTC
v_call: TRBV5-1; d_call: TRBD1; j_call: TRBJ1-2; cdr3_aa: CASSSRDRGDYGYTF; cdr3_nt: TGCGCCAGCAGCTCCCGGGACAGGGGGGACTATGGCTACACCTTC
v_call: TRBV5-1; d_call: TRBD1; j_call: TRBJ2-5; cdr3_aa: CASSIGQVQETQYF; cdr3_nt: TGCGCCAGCAGCATTGGACAGGTCCAAGAGACCCAGTACTTC
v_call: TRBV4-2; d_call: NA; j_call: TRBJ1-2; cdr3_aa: CASSQERGQGSGYTF; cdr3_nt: TGTGCCAGCAGCCAAGAGAGAGGTCAGGGTAGCGGCTACACCTTC
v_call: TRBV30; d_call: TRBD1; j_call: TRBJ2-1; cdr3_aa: CAWKGGDRGDNEQFF; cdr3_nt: TGTGCCTGGAAAGGAGGGGACAGGGGAGACAATGAGCAGTTCTTC
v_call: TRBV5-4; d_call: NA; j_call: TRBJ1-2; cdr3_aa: CASSVDGLANYGYTF; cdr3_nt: TGTGCCAGCAGCGTTGACGGACTAGCTAACTATGGCTACACCTTC
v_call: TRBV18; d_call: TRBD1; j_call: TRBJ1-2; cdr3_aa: CASSPISDRSYGYTF; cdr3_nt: TGTGCCAGCTCACCGATTTCGGACAGGTCCTATGGCTACACCTTC
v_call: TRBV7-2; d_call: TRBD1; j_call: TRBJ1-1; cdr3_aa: CASSLVKGAVTEAFF; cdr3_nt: TGTGCCAGCAGCTTAGTGAAGGGGGCAGTCACTGAAGCTTTCTTT
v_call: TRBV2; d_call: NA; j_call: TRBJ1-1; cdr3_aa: CASSERTAREDTEAFF; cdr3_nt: TGTGCCAGCAGTGAGAGGACCGCACGGGAGGACACTGAAGCTTTCTTT
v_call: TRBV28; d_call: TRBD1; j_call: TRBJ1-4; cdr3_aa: CASSRQGVEKLFF; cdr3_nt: TGTGCCAGCAGCAGACAGGGGGTCGAAAAACTGTTTTTT
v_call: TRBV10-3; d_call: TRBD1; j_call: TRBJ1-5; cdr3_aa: CAIRGTGNQPQHF; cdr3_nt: TGTGCCATCCGGGGGACAGGGAATCAGCCCCAGCATTTT
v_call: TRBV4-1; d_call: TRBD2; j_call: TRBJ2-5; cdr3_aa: CASSKDYLAGGNQETQYF; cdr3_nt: TGCGCCAGCAGCAAAGACTATTTAGCGGGGGGGAACCAAGAGACCCAGTACTTC
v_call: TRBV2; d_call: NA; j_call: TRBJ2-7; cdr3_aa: CASSLPGVYEQYF; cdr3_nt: TGTGCCAGCAGTCTACCCGGGGTCTACGAGCAGTACTTC
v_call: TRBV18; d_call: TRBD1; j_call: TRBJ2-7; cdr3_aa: CASSRQGEQYF; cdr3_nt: TGTGCCAGCTCCCGACAGGGCGAGCAGTACTTC
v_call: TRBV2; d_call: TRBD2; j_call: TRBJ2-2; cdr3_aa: CASSGEGPNTGELFF; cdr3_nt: TGTGCCAGCAGTGGGGAGGGACCGAACACCGGGGAGCTGTTTTTT
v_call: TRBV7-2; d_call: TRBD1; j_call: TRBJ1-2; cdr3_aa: CASSPQGANPYGYTF; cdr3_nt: TGTGCCAGCAGCCCACAGGGGGCGAACCCTTATGGCTACACCTTC
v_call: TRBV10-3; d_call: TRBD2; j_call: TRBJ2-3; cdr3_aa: CAISAGLAGVHF; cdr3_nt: TGTGCCATCAGTGCTGGACTAGCGGGGGTGCATTTT
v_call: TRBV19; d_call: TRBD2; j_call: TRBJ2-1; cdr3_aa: CASTLSRGGFDEQFF; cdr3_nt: TGTGCCAGTACCCTCTCGCGGGGGGGCTTTGATGAGCAGTTCTTC